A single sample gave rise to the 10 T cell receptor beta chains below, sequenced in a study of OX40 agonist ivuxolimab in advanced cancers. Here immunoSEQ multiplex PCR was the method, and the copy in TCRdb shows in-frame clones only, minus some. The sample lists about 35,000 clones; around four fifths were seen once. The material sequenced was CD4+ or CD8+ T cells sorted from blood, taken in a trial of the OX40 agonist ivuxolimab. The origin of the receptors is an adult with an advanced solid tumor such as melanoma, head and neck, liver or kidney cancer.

This chain's CDR3 is CASSPRLAGNRDEQFF. The CDR3 nucleotides read TGTGCCAGCAGCCCCCGACTAGCGGGAAATAGGGATGAGCAGTTCTTC. The V gene is TRBV13, the J gene TRBJ2-1; 11 bases match TRBD2. The CDR3 is 16 residues long. Trimming removed 5 bases from V and 8 bases from J; junction bases left unmatched: 11. The germline gives CDR1 PRHDT, CDR2 FYEKMQ (reference sequence).

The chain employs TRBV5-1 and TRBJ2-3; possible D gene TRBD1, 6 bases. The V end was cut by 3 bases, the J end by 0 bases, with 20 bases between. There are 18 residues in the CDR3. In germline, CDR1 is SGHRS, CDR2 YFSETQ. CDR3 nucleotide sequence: TGCGCCAGCAGCTCCCGACAAGGACAGAGCGCTAGCACAGATACGCAGTATTTT. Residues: CASSSRQGQSASTDTQYF.

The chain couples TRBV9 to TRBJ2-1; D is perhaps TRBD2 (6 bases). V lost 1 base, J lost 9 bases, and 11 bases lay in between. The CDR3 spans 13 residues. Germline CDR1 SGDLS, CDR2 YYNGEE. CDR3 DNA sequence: TGTGCCAGCAGCGTATCCTGGGAGGTTGAGCAGTTCTTC. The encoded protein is CASSVSWEVEQFF.

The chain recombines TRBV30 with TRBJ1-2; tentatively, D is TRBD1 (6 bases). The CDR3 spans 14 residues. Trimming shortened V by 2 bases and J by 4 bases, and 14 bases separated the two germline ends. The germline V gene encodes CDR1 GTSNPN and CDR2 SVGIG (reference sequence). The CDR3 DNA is TGTGCCTGGAGTCCGTCGGGGGGCGTCTATGGCTACACCTTC. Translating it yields CAWSPSGGVYGYTF.

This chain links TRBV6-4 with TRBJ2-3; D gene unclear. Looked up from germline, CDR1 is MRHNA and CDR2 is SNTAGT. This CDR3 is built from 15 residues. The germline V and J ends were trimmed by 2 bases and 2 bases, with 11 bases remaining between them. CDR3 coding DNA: TGTGCCAGCAGTGACGAGGCAGGTACCACAGATACGCAGTATTTT. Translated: CASSDEAGTTDTQYF.

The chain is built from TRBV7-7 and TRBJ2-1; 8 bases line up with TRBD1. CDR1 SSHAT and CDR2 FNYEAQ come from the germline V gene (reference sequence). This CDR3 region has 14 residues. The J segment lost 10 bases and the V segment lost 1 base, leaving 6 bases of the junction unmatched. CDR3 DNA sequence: TGTGCCAGCAGCTTAGGCACAGGGGGACAAGAGCAGTTCTTC. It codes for CASSLGTGGQEQFF.

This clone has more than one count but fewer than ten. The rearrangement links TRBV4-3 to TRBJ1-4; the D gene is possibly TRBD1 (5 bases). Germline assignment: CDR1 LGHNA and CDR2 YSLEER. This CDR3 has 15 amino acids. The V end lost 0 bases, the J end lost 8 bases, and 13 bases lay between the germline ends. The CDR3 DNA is TGCGCCAGCAGCCAAGATAGAGGGGCTTGGGAAAAACTGTTTTTT. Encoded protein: CASSQDRGAWEKLFF.

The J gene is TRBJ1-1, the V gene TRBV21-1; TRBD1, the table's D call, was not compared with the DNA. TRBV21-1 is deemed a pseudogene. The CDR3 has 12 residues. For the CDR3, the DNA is TGTGCCAGCGGGACAGGGAACACTGAAGCTTTCTTT. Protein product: CASGTGNTEAFF.

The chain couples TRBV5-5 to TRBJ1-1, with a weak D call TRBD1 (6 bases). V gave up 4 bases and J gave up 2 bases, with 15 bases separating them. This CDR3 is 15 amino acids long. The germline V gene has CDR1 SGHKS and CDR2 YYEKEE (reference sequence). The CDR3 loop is CASSLGQPFNTEAFF. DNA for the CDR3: TGTGCCAGCAGCCTAGGACAGCCCTTTAACACTGAAGCTTTCTTT. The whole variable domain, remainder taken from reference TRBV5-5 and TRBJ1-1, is DAGVTQSPTHLIKTRGQQVTLRCSPISGHKSVSWYQQVLGQGPQFIFQYYEKEERGRGNFPDRFSARQFPNYSSELNVNALLLGDSALYLCASSLGQPFNTEAFFGQGTRLTVV.

The CDR3 here is CATSRDWGGKVARELFF. For the CDR3, the DNA is TGTGCCACCAGCAGAGATTGGGGCGGGAAAGTGGCGAGGGAGCTGTTTTTT. The chain carries TRBV15 and TRBJ2-2; tentatively, D is TRBD2 (6 bases). V was pared by 0 bases and J by 9 bases, with 20 bases between. From germline, CDR1 is LNHNV and CDR2 YYDKDF (reference sequence). CDR3 length equals 17 residues.